This T cell receptor (beta chain) comes out of a study of T cell responses to AZD1222 COVID-19 vaccine. Overall study findings and caveats: Clonal diversity was possibly underestimated; the donors were predominantly white British and more often female.

This clone was counted a single time. The antigen is not known. This CDR3 region has 14 residues. V gave up 3 bases and J gave up 3 bases, with 14 bases separating them. The germline V gene has CDR1 SQVTM and CDR2 ANQGSEA. It was second doses at about 4 or about 12 weeks that were pooled. Libraries were prepared by immunoSEQ multiplex PCR; TCRdb keeps only in-frame clonotypes and omits some of them. Here the sample spans approximately 140,000 clones, about 93% being singletons. The clonotype comes from an adult who received the AZD1222 COVID-19 vaccine. This specimen was peripheral blood, taken 28 days after the second AZD1222 dose. This rearrangement joins TRBV29-1 to TRBJ1-1; D possibly corresponds to TRBD1 (5 bases). CDR3 sequence: CSVDPAGAHTEAFF. Here the CDR3 DNA reads TGCAGCGTTGACCCAGCCGGGGCACACACTGAAGCTTTCTTT.